Each of the 9 T cell receptor beta chains below was sequenced from the same sample in a study of tumor-infiltrating lymphocytes in primary liver carcinoma. Researchers generated TCR beta cDNA from about 460 ng of total RNA, relying on a constant-region primer. What produced the TCR beta libraries was three nested multiplex PCR rounds using slightly modified ARM-PCR. A C-beta reverse primer was combined with TRBV1-TRBV30 forward primers in the first two PCR rounds, and each round had approximately 10 cycles. TCRdb analysed the multiplex PCR reads with MiXCR anew, one entry per CDR3 protein. In the table there are fewer than 400,000 distinct CDR3 sequences, about 62% of which are singletons. Researchers drew blood RNA from unsorted whole blood and extracted germline DNA as well. The sequenced sample was peripheral blood. The receptors stem from a man aged 40-49 years with primary liver carcinoma and hepatitis B virus infection.

Notes on this clonotype: A read error is possible here, since a much larger clone lies one base away. The J gene is TRBJ1-5, the V gene TRBV10-3; 10 nucleotides align to TRBD1. Germline V CDR1 and CDR2: ENHRY, SYGVKD. Germline trimming cut 5 bases from V and 5 bases from J; bases unmatched to any gene: 6. This CDR3 has 15 residues. The CDR3 bases are TGTGCCATCAGTCCGGGACAGGGGAAGGATCAGCCCCAGCATTTT. Its translation is CAISPGQGKDQPQHF.

This clonotype showed up just once. The V gene is TRBV6-2 or TRBV6-3, the J gene TRBJ2-1, with D perhaps TRBD1 (5 bases). Germline V gene sequence: CDR1 MNHEY, CDR2 SVGEGT. The CDR3 runs 19 residues. V was pared by 6 bases and J by 1 base, with 25 bases between. The CDR3 nucleotides read TGTGCCAGCAGCCTACTCGACAGTGGGCAGTCTCTATCCTACAATGAGCAGTTCTTC. It codes for CASSLLDSGQSLSYNEQFF.

As regards this clonotype: Since a much larger clone is just one base distant, this may be a read error. V usage is TRBV4-2 and J usage is TRBJ2-1, with 10 bases lining up with TRBD2. The CDR3 totals 16 residues. Germline loops: CDR1 LGHNA, CDR2 YNFKEQ. The V segment lost 0 bases and the J segment 10 bases; nucleotides outside the gene matches: 9. For the CDR3, the DNA is TGTGCCAGCAGCCAAGAAAGCGGGAGGGCCGAAGACGAGCAGTTCTTC. This sequence encodes CASSQESGRAEDEQFF.

Comment on this clonotype: A much larger clone sits a single nucleotide away, making a read error possible. The genes are TRBV4-1 and TRBJ2-4; 11 bases line up with TRBD2. With V trimmed by 2 bases and J by 7 bases, 10 bases remained unmatched. This CDR3 region has 17 residues. The germline V gene encodes CDR1 MGHRA and CDR2 YSYEKL. The CDR3 loop is CASSQSETSGNSNIQYF. The DNA for the CDR3 is TGCGCCAGCAGCCAATCTGAGACTAGCGGGAACTCGAACATTCAGTACTTC.

This chain joins TRBV11-2 and TRBJ2-5; weak D call: TRBD2 (5 bases). V was cut by 5 bases and J by 7 bases, with 17 bases left in between. The CDR3 consists of 14 residues. Germline V lookup: CDR1 SGHAT, CDR2 FQNNGV. The DNA of the CDR3 is TGTGCCAGCAGCAATAGGCTAGCTGGAGTGACCCAGTACTTC. Protein product: CASSNRLAGVTQYF.

This clonotype was picked up many times. This rearrangement joins TRBV12-1 to TRBJ2-7; TRBD1, the D gene given by the table, was not confirmed from the DNA. TRBV12-1 is an annotated pseudogene. The CDR3 sequence is 14 residues long. DNA of the CDR3: TGTGCCAGCAGCGTCCGGGACAGGGGGAACGAGCAGTACTTC. It yields the protein CASSVRDRGNEQYF.

This rearrangement joins TRBV30 to TRBJ1-4; TRBD1 agrees at 9 bases. Trimming at V came to 0 bases and at J to 8 bases, leaving 4 bases not matched to a gene. CDR3 size: 14 residues. Looked up from germline, CDR1 is GTSNPN and CDR2 is SVGIG (reference sequence). Here the CDR3 DNA reads TGTGCCTGGAGTGTCGGACAGGGGAAAGAAAAACTGTTTTTT. This codes for CAWSVGQGKEKLFF.

This clonotype has only a few counts. A much larger clone differs by one base, so this may be a read error. The rearrangement links TRBV29-1 to TRBJ1-1; TRBD1 matches 7 bases. Trimming took 4 bases from V and 11 from J; bases not matched to a gene: 7. This CDR3 spans 11 amino acids. In germline, CDR1 is SQVTM, CDR2 ANQGSEA. The CDR3 DNA reads TGCAGCGTTGGTGTTGGCAGGGGGGCTTTCTTT. Residues: CSVGVGRGAFF.

This clonotype was found many times. This rearrangement joins TRBV11-1 to TRBJ2-7, with no clear D. V was shortened by 5 bases and J by 7 bases, with 9 bases between the two germline ends. Germline lookup yields CDR1 SGHAT and CDR2 FQDESV (reference sequence). This CDR3 is 11 amino acids long. The CDR3 sequence: CASSPGQEQYF. The CDR3 DNA sequence: TGTGCCAGCAGCCCCGGCCAGGAGCAGTACTTC.